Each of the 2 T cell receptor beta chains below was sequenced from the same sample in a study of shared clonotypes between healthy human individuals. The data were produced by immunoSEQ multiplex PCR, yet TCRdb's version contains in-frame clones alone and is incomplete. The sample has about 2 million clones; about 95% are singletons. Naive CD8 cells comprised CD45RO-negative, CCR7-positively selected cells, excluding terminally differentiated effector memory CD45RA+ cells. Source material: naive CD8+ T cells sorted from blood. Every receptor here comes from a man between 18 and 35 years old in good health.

The CDR3 region is CASSFRTSGVEQFF. Here the CDR3 DNA reads TGTGCCAGCAGCTTTCGGACTAGCGGGGTTGAGCAGTTCTTC. V gene TRBV13 combines with J gene TRBJ2-1, with 12 bases that match TRBD2. The CDR3 consists of 14 residues. With 3 bases clipped from V and 9 bases from J, the junction kept 3 bases outside the gene matches. The germline V gene encodes CDR1 PRHDT and CDR2 FYEKMQ (reference sequence).

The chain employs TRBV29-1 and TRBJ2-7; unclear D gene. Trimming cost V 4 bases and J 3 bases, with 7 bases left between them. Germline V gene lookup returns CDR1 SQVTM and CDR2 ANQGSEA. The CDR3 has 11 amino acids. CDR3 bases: TGCAGCGTTGGACAACACTACGAGCAGTACTTC. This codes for CSVGQHYEQYF.